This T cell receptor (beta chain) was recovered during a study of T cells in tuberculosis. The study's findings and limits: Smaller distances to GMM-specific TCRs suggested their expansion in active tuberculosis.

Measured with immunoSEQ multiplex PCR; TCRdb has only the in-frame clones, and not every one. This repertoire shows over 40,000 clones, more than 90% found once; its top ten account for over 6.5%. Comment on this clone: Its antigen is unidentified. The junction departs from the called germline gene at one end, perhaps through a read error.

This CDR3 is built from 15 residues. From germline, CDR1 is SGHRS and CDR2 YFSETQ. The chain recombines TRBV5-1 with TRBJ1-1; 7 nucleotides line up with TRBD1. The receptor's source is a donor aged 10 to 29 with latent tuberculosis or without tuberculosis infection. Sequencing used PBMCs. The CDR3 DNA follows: TGCGCCAGCAGATTGGAGGGACAGTTGAACACTGAAGCTTTCTTT. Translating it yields CASRLEGQLNTEAFF.